This T cell receptor (beta chain) came from a study of response to subunit inactivated influenza vaccine. Broader study findings: Authors suggested each seasonal influenza vaccination recruits few new T cells.

There are many counts of this clonotype. Its antigen is as yet unknown. CDR3 size: 14 residues. The V end lost 6 bases, the J end lost 4 bases, and 12 bases lay between the germline ends. The germline CDR1 and CDR2 sequences are MNHNS and SASEGT. TCRdb processed the RT-PCR reads anew with MiXCR; each CDR3 protein has one entry. The table includes roughly 150,000 distinct CDR3 sequences, about 11% detected once. The chain uses TRBV6-1 and TRBJ1-4, with D tentatively TRBD1 (5 bases). The clonotype comes from a man between 45 and 60 years old who received an inactivated influenza vaccine. The sequences come from non-naive T cells sorted from PBMCs, collected 45 days after vaccination. CDR3 nucleotide sequence: TGTGCCAGCAGGGGACTTTTCCTTAATGAAAAACTGTTTTTT. Protein product: CASRGLFLNEKLFF.